This record covers a single TCR beta chain. What it binds is unknown. The data were taken from a study of T cell responses to AZD1222 COVID-19 vaccine. Study outcomes and limitations: Two AZD1222 administrations were followed by greater Spike-specific TCR breadth and depth. Targeting of unmutated variant regions was reportedly seen in nearly half of spike-specific TCRs.

V was clipped by 5 bases and J by 10 bases, with 15 bases between them. From germline, CDR1 is LNHDA and CDR2 SQIVND (reference sequence). The CDR3 is 13 residues long. Generated by immunoSEQ multiplex PCR, the TCRdb table keeps only in-frame clones and is missing some. The top ten clones hold about 2.4% of a sample with some 130,000 clones, approximately 86% of them seen once. Sequenced material: peripheral blood, taken on day 0 of AZD1222 vaccination. The chain carries TRBV19 and TRBJ1-5; a possible D gene is TRBD1 (5 bases). The source of this sequence is an adult in good health. CDR3 amino acids: CASSGGVKDPQHF. The DNA of the CDR3 is TGTGCCAGTAGTGGAGGGGTCAAGGACCCCCAGCATTTT.